This T cell receptor beta chain was captured by sequencing in a study of T-cell memory formation after mild COVID-19. There are 14 residues in the CDR3. The V gene end was trimmed by 5 bases and the J gene end by 3 bases; junction bases not matched to a gene: 6. Germline CDR1 is SGHTA and CDR2 is FQGTGA. This clonotype has just a few counts. One entry per CDR3 protein, called by TCRdb with MiXCR from the 5' RACE reads. The repertoire consists of hundreds of thousands of distinct CDR3 sequences, with 17% occurring once and the leading ten covering about 8.6%. The chain employs TRBV7-3 and TRBJ1-1; TRBD1 agrees at 7 bases. The origin of this receptor is an adult woman who had mild COVID-19 (a few samples of this study predate the infection). Cell type and time point are not known. The sample was PBMCs or a T cell subset sorted from them (not recorded which). The CDR3 spells CASSVRQGDTEAFF. DNA of the CDR3: TGTGCCAGCAGCGTCAGACAGGGTGACACTGAAGCTTTCTTT.